The clone carrying this TCR beta chain was seen at least ten times. The source of the sample is a study of cytomegalovirus exposure and HLA in healthy donors. CDR1 LNHDA and CDR2 SQIVND come from the germline V gene (reference sequence). The CDR3 totals 14 residues. V was cut by 3 bases and J by 1 base, with 7 bases left in between. 60 Vbeta and 13 Jbeta primers were used in PCR. Produced via immunoSEQ multiplex PCR; TCRdb's table is partial and in-frame only. The table records under 100,000 clones, 70% to 85% of them present only once. The rearrangement joins TRBV19 to TRBJ1-5; no clear D gene. Specimen: PBMCs. The receptor's source is a human donor in good health. The CDR3 region has the DNA TGTGCCAGTAGTATCCTAGCGAGCAATCAGCCCCAGCATTTT. Its translation is CASSILASNQPQHF.